This T cell receptor (beta chain) was profiled in a study of cytomegalovirus exposure and HLA in healthy donors. At the level of the study: In a later analysis, it was reported that the approximately 120 validation repertoires had been produced on the same platform as the 670 or so repertoires belonging to the first cohort. General study results and limits: Altogether, 150 to 200 TCR beta chains were recorded as cytomegalovirus-associated. It was reportedly the case that the classifier diagnosed cytomegalovirus status with high specificity and sensitivity.

Only in-frame clones appear in the TCRdb table, and some are missing; sequencing was by immunoSEQ multiplex PCR. The sample consists of nearly 80,000 clones, under 95% of them appearing once. Germline V gene data show CDR1 as MDHEN and CDR2 as SYDVKM. Trimming pared 5 bases from V and 1 base from J, leaving 14 bases between. The CDR3 loop spans 15 amino acids. As for this clone: Its antigen is unidentified.

The chain uses TRBV28 and TRBJ1-1; possible D gene TRBD1, 5 bases. Source material: PBMCs. This receptor was obtained from a woman aged 25 to 39 in good health and CMV-seronegative. The CDR3, as DNA: TGTGCCAGCAGTGCCAGGGAAGTTTCGAACACTGAAGCTTTCTTT. This gives the protein CASSAREVSNTEAFF.